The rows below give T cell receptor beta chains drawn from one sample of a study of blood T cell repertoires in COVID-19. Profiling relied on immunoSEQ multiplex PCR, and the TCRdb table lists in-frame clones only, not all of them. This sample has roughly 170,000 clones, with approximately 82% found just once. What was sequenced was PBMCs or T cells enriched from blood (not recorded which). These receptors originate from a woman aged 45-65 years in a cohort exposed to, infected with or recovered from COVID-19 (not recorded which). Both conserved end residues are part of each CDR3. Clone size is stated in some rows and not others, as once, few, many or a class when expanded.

cdr3_aa: CAISESGGEQFF
v_call: TRBV10-3
clone_size: .

cdr3_aa: CASRGTGQETQYF
v_call: TRBV4-2
clone_size: .

cdr3_aa: CASLSLPVRDRDYEAFF
v_call: TRBV28
clone_size: .

cdr3_aa: CASSSQGADTGELFF
v_call: TRBV5-5
clone_size: .

cdr3_aa: CASDPKNGGSSYNEQFF
v_call: TRBV21-1
clone_size: .

cdr3_aa: CASSFRGTGGGDEQYF
v_call: TRBV7-3
clone_size: .

cdr3_aa: CASSLQENTEAFF
v_call: TRBV7-2
clone_size: .

cdr3_aa: CASSQDRNSPLHF
v_call: TRBV3-1/TRBV3-2
clone_size: .

cdr3_aa: CASSRGQGTYEQYF
v_call: TRBV5-1
clone_size: few

cdr3_aa: CASSQGQGVSEAFF
v_call: TRBV3-1/TRBV3-2
clone_size: .

cdr3_aa: CASSYSGQREETQYF
v_call: TRBV7-3
clone_size: .

cdr3_aa: CSVEGGGGRTEAFF
v_call: TRBV29-1
clone_size: .

cdr3_aa: CASSLVRTGLLRGGNIQYF
v_call: TRBV11-2
clone_size: once

cdr3_aa: CASSQDQGNQPQHF
v_call: TRBV4-1
clone_size: .

cdr3_aa: CASSGGQGEKLFF
v_call: TRBV18
clone_size: .

cdr3_aa: CASSLADGGSNQPQHF
v_call: TRBV5-6
clone_size: .